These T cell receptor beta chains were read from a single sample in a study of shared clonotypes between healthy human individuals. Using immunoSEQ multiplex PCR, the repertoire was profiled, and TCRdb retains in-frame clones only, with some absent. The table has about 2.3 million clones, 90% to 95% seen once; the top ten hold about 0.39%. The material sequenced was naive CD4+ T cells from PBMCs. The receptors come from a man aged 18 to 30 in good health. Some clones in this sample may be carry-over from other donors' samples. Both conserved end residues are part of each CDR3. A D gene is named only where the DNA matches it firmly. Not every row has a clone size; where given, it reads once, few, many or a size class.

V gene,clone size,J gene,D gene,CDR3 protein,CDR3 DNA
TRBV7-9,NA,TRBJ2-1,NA,CASSKLHGTVVDEQFF,TGTGCCAGCAGCAAACTGCACGGGACCGTAGTCGATGAGCAGTTCTTC
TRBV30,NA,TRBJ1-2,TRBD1,CASLDRAAFYYGYTF,TGTGCCTCTCTCGACAGGGCCGCTTTTTACTATGGCTACACCTTC
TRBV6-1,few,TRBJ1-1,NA,CASQENFYTEAFF,TGTGCCAGCCAGGAGAACTTTTACACTGAAGCTTTCTTT
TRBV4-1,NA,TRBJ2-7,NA,CASSQEWVADYEQYF,TGCGCCAGCAGCCAAGAGTGGGTAGCGGATTACGAGCAGTACTTC
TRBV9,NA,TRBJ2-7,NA,CASSVVAMAEQYF,TGTGCCAGCAGCGTAGTAGCTATGGCCGAGCAGTACTTC
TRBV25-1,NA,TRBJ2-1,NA,CASGSGAYNEQFF,TGTGCCAGCGGGAGTGGGGCCTACAATGAGCAGTTCTTC
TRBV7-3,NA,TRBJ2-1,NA,CASSLLGTVGVDEQFF,TGTGCCAGCAGCTTATTAGGGACTGTCGGGGTCGATGAGCAGTTCTTC
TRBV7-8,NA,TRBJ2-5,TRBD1,CASSFELTGGLETQYF,TGTGCCAGCAGCTTCGAACTAACAGGGGGCCTTGAGACCCAGTACTTC
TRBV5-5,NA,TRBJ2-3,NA,CASSLPGTDTQYF,TGTGCCAGCAGCTTACCGGGCACAGATACGCAGTATTTT
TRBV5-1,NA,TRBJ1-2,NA,CASSFGGTPNYGYTF,TGCGCCAGCAGCTTCGGGGGGACCCCTAACTATGGCTACACCTTC
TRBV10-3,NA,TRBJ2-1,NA,CAISEVVYNEQFF,TGTGCCATCAGTGAGGTCGTATACAATGAGCAGTTCTTC
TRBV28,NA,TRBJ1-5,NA,CASSLGVGGYNQPQHF,TGTGCCAGCAGTTTAGGGGTAGGGGGGTACAATCAGCCCCAGCATTTT
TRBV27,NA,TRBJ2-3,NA,CASSATPRGRGTDTQYF,TGTGCCAGCAGTGCAACCCCGAGGGGCAGGGGCACAGATACGCAGTATTTT
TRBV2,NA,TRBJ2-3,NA,CASSWLALGMDTQYF,TGTGCCAGCAGCTGGCTAGCACTAGGGATGGATACGCAGTATTTT
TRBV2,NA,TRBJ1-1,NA,CASTTDGNTEAFF,TGTGCCAGCACGACGGACGGGAACACTGAAGCTTTCTTT
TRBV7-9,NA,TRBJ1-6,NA,CASSLESNSPLHF,TGTGCCAGCAGCTTAGAGAGTAATTCACCCCTCCACTTT